This T cell receptor (beta chain) is drawn from a study of blood T cell repertoires in COVID-19. Study at large: Acute-phase and convalescent COVID-19 samples originated in the United States, Italy and Spain. PBMCs, B-cell-depleted T cells, or T cells were the source of the cDNA or gDNA that made up the material.

The CDR3 is 15 amino acids. Unmatched junction bases numbered 9, after V lost 6 bases and J lost 2 bases. The V gene's germline CDR1 is MNHEY and CDR2 SMNVEV (reference sequence). Methods used by the authors: Estimation of nucleated cell counts was performed using reference gene primer amplification. Here immunoSEQ multiplex PCR was the method, and the copy in TCRdb shows in-frame clones only, minus some. The DNA was the basis for D and trimming; V, J and clone size are from that table. The sample contains about 160,000 clones, around 80% of which appear only once. The chain recombines TRBV27 with TRBJ1-2; 7 bases are shared with TRBD1. The sequenced sample was peripheral blood. This clonotype originated in a man between 60 and 70 years old with acute or convalescent COVID-19. Here the CDR3 reads CASSPGTTGNYGYTF. CDR3 DNA sequence: TGTGCCAGCAGCCCCGGGACGACAGGGAACTATGGCTACACCTTC.